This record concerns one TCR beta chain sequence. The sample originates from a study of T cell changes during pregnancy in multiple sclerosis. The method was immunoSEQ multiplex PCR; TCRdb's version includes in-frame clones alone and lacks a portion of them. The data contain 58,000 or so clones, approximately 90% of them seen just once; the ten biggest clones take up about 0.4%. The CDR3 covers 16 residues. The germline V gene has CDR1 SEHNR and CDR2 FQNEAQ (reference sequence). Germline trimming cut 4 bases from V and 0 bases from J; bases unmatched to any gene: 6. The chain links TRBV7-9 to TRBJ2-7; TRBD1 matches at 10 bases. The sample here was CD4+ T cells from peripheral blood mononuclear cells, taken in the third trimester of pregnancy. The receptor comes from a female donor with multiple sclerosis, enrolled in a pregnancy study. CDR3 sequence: CASSSEGQGSSYEQYF. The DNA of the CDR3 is TGTGCCAGCAGCTCAGAGGGACAGGGGAGCTCCTACGAGCAGTACTTC.